This entry is about one T cell receptor (beta chain). Its antigen is still unknown. CDR3 length equals 15 residues. Germline loops: CDR1 SGDLS, CDR2 YYNGEE. V dropped 7 bases and J dropped 5; count of bases not matched to a gene: 13. On the immunoSEQ platform, TCR beta CDR3s were sequenced at survey depth. Using immunoSEQ multiplex PCR, the repertoire was profiled, and TCRdb retains in-frame clones only, with some absent. Of around 5,300 clones detected, around 59% appear once; the ten largest clones hold around 47%. This sample is part of a study of CD8 T cell repertoires and HIV-1 epitope variants. Across the study: Controls were a CMV, EBV and flu peptide pool, Ebola AY9 negative control, and no-peptide well. General study points: The assay identified only TCR beta chains of antigen-proliferating T cells.

The sequenced material came from cultured CD8+ T cells derived from PBMCs. The receptor's source is a male donor with HIV. This chain connects TRBV9 to TRBJ2-7; TRBD1 agrees at 9 bases. CDR3 residues: CASSPAGTGRDEQYF. The CDR3 region has the DNA TGTGCCAGCTCCCCGGCCGGGACAGGGCGGGACGAGCAGTACTTC. The full variable domain, its missing parts supplied by reference TRBV9 and TRBJ2-7, is DSGVTQTPKHLITATGQRVTLRCSPRSGDLSVYWYQQSLDQGLQFLIQYYNGEERAKGNILERFSAQQFPDLHSELNLSSLELGDSALYFCASSPAGTGRDEQYFGPGTRLTVT.